Listed below are T cell receptor beta chains from one sample, sequenced in a study of shared clonotypes between healthy human individuals. Repertoires were generated with immunoSEQ multiplex PCR, while TCRdb's copy carries only in-frame clones and drops some. This table has some 1 million clones, around 74% appearing once. Sequencing used memory CD4+ T cells sorted from blood. The receptors stem from a man between 18 and 29 years old in good health. Each CDR3 is given with its conserved first and last residue. The D gene is left open where the match is weak. Clone sizes are given selectively: once, few, many, or a class where the clone is expanded.

TRBV28,.,TRBJ2-7,.,TGTGCCAGCAGTTTCCCCTATGCCGGTTCCTACGAGCAGTACTTC,CASSFPYAGSYEQYF
TRBV29-1,few,TRBJ1-2,.,TGCAGCGTTGAAGCGGGGCGAGACTATGGCTACACCTTC,CSVEAGRDYGYTF
TRBV25-1,.,TRBJ2-2,.,TGTGCCAGCAGTGATTGGGCAAGGAACACCGGGGAGCTGTTTTTT,CASSDWARNTGELFF
TRBV2,.,TRBJ1-1,.,TGTGCCAGCAGTGGACGAGTAGAGGCTTTCTTT,CASSGRVEAFF
TRBV5-1,.,TRBJ2-1,TRBD2,TGCGCCAGCGGGCTAGCGGGGGGCAATGAGCAGTTCTTC,CASGLAGGNEQFF
TRBV5-1,few,TRBJ1-2,.,TGCGCCAGCAGCTTGGCGGGGGAGCGGGCCTATGGCTACACCTTC,CASSLAGERAYGYTF
TRBV6-1,once,TRBJ2-7,TRBD1,TGTGCCAGTACCGGGACAGGTACCTACGAGCAGTACTTC,CASTGTGTYEQYF
TRBV5-6,.,TRBJ1-3,TRBD1,TGTGCCAGCAGCTTGGACAGGGGGTATGGAAACACCATATATTTT,CASSLDRGYGNTIYF
TRBV30,.,TRBJ1-2,TRBD1,TGTGCCTGGAGTAGTTTCAAGGGACAGGGGGCCTATGGCTACACCTTC,CAWSSFKGQGAYGYTF
TRBV2,few,TRBJ1-2,TRBD1,TGTGCCAGCAGCCGGGACAGGGAACGCTATGGCTACACCTTC,CASSRDRERYGYTF
TRBV18,few,TRBJ2-3,.,TGTGCCAGCTCAGAACAGGGTTGGGATACGCAGTATTTT,CASSEQGWDTQYF
TRBV2,.,TRBJ2-7,TRBD1,TGTGCCAGCCCAGGGGGGACAGGGTTATACGAGCAGTACTTC,CASPGGTGLYEQYF
TRBV7-9,many,TRBJ2-5,TRBD1,TGTGCCAGCAGCACCGGGACAGGGTTGCAGACCCAGTACTTC,CASSTGTGLQTQYF
TRBV5-4,.,TRBJ1-4,TRBD1,TGTGCCAGCAGCCGCCGGGACAGGGGGCGGACTAATGAAAAACTGTTTTTT,CASSRRDRGRTNEKLFF
TRBV5-1,once,TRBJ2-2,.,TGCGCCAGCAGCTTGCGGCTAAACACCGGGGAGCTGTTTTTT,CASSLRLNTGELFF
TRBV6-7,.,TRBJ2-6,TRBD2,TGTGCCAGCAGTCCCCAAGCGGGAGAGAGAGACTCTGGGGCCAACGTCCTGACTTTC,CASSPQAGERDSGANVLTF
TRBV30,.,TRBJ2-1,TRBD2,TGTGCCTGGAGGCGGAGCGGGGACTACAATGAGCAGTTCTTC,CAWRRSGDYNEQFF
TRBV10-1,.,TRBJ2-1,TRBD2,TGCGCCAGCAGTGGTGGGACTAGCGGGAGCAATGAGCAGTTCTTC,CASSGGTSGSNEQFF
TRBV5-4,once,TRBJ2-3,TRBD2,TGTGCCAGCAGATCCGAACTAGCGGGGGGCTCAAGGGGTACGCAGTATTTT,CASRSELAGGSRGTQYF
TRBV7-9,.,TRBJ1-1,TRBD1,TGTGCCAGCAGCTTTTACCGGGACAGGGACACTGAAGCTTTCTTT,CASSFYRDRDTEAFF
TRBV5-8,few,TRBJ2-3,.,TGTGCCACCTCCTGGTTTCGAGGGGGAGACACAGATACGCAGTATTTT,CATSWFRGGDTDTQYF
TRBV7-2,many,TRBJ1-2,TRBD1,TGTGCCAGCAGCCTCCACACAGGGGGAATAAACTATGGCTACACCTTC,CASSLHTGGINYGYTF
TRBV5-1,few,TRBJ1-2,TRBD1,TGCGCCAGTCGGACAGGGGGAGACTATGGCTACACCTTC,CASRTGGDYGYTF
TRBV7-2,.,TRBJ1-6,.,TGTGCCAGCAGCTTAGGGGGAGGGGATTCACCCCTCCACTTT,CASSLGGGDSPLHF
TRBV5-1,.,TRBJ1-3,.,TGCGCCAGCAGCTCCGAGGGGAACTCTGGAAACACCATATATTTT,CASSSEGNSGNTIYF
TRBV7-3,.,TRBJ2-5,.,TGTGCCAGCAGCTTAACGTCCAGGCGGGAAGAGACCCAGTACTTC,CASSLTSRREETQYF
TRBV5-1,.,TRBJ1-1,TRBD1,TGCGCCAGCAGCCCAGGGGACAGTAACACTGAAGCTTTCTTT,CASSPGDSNTEAFF
TRBV7-2,.,TRBJ2-5,TRBD1,TGTGCCAGCAGCCCGAGAGGCAGGGGGCAAGAGACCCAGTACTTC,CASSPRGRGQETQYF
TRBV6-5,.,TRBJ1-6,TRBD1,TGTGCCAGCAGTTTACTCGGGACAGCGTATAATTCACCCCTCCACTTT,CASSLLGTAYNSPLHF
TRBV4-1,few,TRBJ1-6,TRBD1,TGCGCCAGCAGCCAAGATCGGGGACAGGCGTCTCAACCCCTCCACTTT,CASSQDRGQASQPLHF
TRBV9,.,TRBJ1-6,.,TGTGCCAGCAGCCCGACGGGGACTAATTCACCCCTCCACTTT,CASSPTGTNSPLHF
TRBV20-1,many,TRBJ1-1,.,TGCAGTGCCCCGGACAAAGCTGAAGCTTTCTTT,CSAPDKAEAFF
TRBV5-4,.,TRBJ2-5,TRBD2,TGTGCCAGCAGTCGGGGGGGATACCAAGAGACCCAGTACTTC,CASSRGGYQETQYF